The next 10 T cell receptor beta chains were all read from a single sample in a study of T cells in Graves' hyperthyroidism and ophthalmopathy. The source material, RNA transcripts, was used to amplify TCR beta CDR3 regions. A set of HTBI primers served as the primers for a first-round RT-PCR of the TCR CDR3. Each CDR3 protein gets one entry after TCRdb re-called the multiplex PCR reads with MiXCR. Here the sample spans 450,000 to 700,000 distinct CDR3 sequences, roughly 50% being singletons. Sequenced input: peripheral blood or thyroid tissue (not recorded which). Receptors originate from a woman between 18 and 29 years old with Graves' hyperthyroidism.

V and J are TRBV2 and TRBJ1-6; D gene uncertain. The CDR3 has 12 residues. In germline, CDR1 is SNHLY, CDR2 FYNNEI. With 5 bases removed from V and 7 bases from J, the gap between germline ends came to 6 bases. DNA for the CDR3: TGTGCCAGCAGTAGTGGGAATTCACCCCTCCACTTT. Amino acids: CASSSGNSPLHF. The whole variable domain, filled in from reference TRBV2 and TRBJ1-6, reads EPEVTQTPSHQVTQMGQEVILRCVPISNHLYFYWYRQILGQKVEFLVSFYNNEISEKSEIFDDQFSVERPDGSNFTLKIRSTKLEDSAMYFCASSSGNSPLHFGNGTRLTVT.

This clonotype was counted at least ten times. This rearrangement joins TRBV12-3 or TRBV12-4 to TRBJ2-7; D is ambiguous. V was clipped by 6 bases and J by 0 bases, with 6 bases between them. The CDR3 is made up of 12 amino acids. The CDR3 here is CASRGSSYEQYF. The CDR3 DNA reads TGTGCCAGCAGGGGCAGCTCCTACGAGCAGTACTTC.

This clonotype showed up just a few times. V is TRBV27 and J is TRBJ1-4, with D hard to call. Germline V gene lookup returns CDR1 MNHEY and CDR2 SMNVEV (reference sequence). V was cut by 1 base and J by 2 bases, with 2 bases left in between. The CDR3 runs 13 residues. The CDR3 sequence: CASSLWTNEKLFF. In DNA, the CDR3 is TGTGCCAGCAGTTTATGGACTAATGAAAAACTGTTTTTT.

This chain joins TRBV2 and TRBJ1-4, with D unresolved. The V gene's germline CDR1 is SNHLY and CDR2 FYNNEI. The CDR3 is made up of 15 amino acids. The V end was cut by 6 bases, the J end by 5 bases, with 16 bases between. DNA of the CDR3: TGTGCCAGCAGCACCCACGGGGTAGCGAATGAAAAACTGTTTTTT. It is translated as CASSTHGVANEKLFF.

This clonotype qualifies as medium-sized. The gene calls are TRBV29-1 and TRBJ1-2; tentative D call: TRBD1 (6 bases). The CDR3 has 12 residues. CDR1 SQVTM and CDR2 ANQGSEA come from the germline V gene. The V and J ends lost 2 bases and 4 bases respectively, with 8 bases between them. The CDR3 region has the DNA TGCAGCGTTGAAATAGGGGGCTATGGCTACACCTTC. It is translated as CSVEIGGYGYTF.

V and J are TRBV29-1 and TRBJ2-1; D unclear. V was cut by 7 bases and J by 2 bases, with 3 bases left in between. Germline CDR1 and CDR2: SQVTM and ANQGSEA. The length of the CDR3 is 10 residues. In nucleotides, the CDR3 is TGCAGCGGGGCCTACAATGAGCAGTTCTTC. Amino acids: CSGAYNEQFF.

This clonotype has at least ten counts. The rearrangement joins TRBV19 to TRBJ2-7; D remains unclear. CDR1 and CDR2 from the germline V gene are LNHDA and SQIVND (reference sequence). V shed 2 bases and J shed 3 bases, with 8 bases lying between them. The CDR3 is 13 amino acids. CDR3 sequence: CASSISDGYEQYF. CDR3 sequence (DNA): TGTGCCAGTAGTATAAGCGACGGCTACGAGCAGTACTTC.

A few counts support this clonotype. This chain links TRBV20-1 with TRBJ2-7; 12 nucleotides match TRBD2. The CDR3 contains 15 residues. J was trimmed by 4 bases and V by 3 bases; bases with no gene match: 7. Germline V CDR1 and CDR2: DFQATT, SNEGSKA (reference sequence). The CDR3 coding sequence is TGCAGTGCTAGGTTGACTAGCGGGAGTTGGTACGAGCAGTACTTC. It specifies CSARLTSGSWYEQYF.

In its sample, this clonotype was seen many times. The chain is built from TRBV19 and TRBJ1-1; D is unresolved. The ends were cut back, 7 bases at V and 0 bases at J, with 15 bases in the middle. Germline CDR1 and CDR2: LNHDA and SQIVND (reference sequence). The CDR3 extends over 15 amino acids. The CDR3 loop is CASKRRVFVNTEAFF. In nucleotides, the CDR3 is TGTGCCAGTAAGAGAAGGGTGTTCGTGAACACTGAAGCTTTCTTT.

The chain uses TRBV7-8 and TRBJ2-5; 8 nucleotides agree with TRBD2. The CDR3 extends over 14 amino acids. Losses at the gene ends were 1 base for V and 9 bases for J; bases not matched to a gene: 7. Germline CDR1 is SGHVS and CDR2 is FQNEAQ. The CDR3 nucleotides read TGTGCCAGCAGCTTAGGGGAACTAGCGGTCCCCCAGTACTTC. Residues: CASSLGELAVPQYF. Combining the CDR3 with reference TRBV7-8 and TRBJ2-5 gives the whole variable domain GAGVSQSPRYKVAKRGQDVALRCDPISGHVSLFWYQQALGQGPEFLTYFQNEAQLDKSGLPSDRFFAERPEGSVSTLKIQRTQQEDSAVYLCASSLGELAVPQYFGPGTRLLVL.